The clone carrying this TCR beta chain was seen a single time. Its antigen is unknown. CDR3 length: 16 residues. Germline V CDR1 and CDR2: ENHRY, SYGVKD. Trimming at V came to 3 bases and at J to 8 bases, leaving 14 bases not matched to a gene. The sample belongs to a study of CD8+CD57+ T cells in acquired aplastic anemia. Study overall: Recorded DNA amounts for sorted CD4+ and CD8+ cells had an average of approximately 3 ug. Study outcomes and limitations: Patients and controls shared under 35 CD8+ CDR3 sequences, which appeared highly expressed in patients and within their immunodominant clones.

Genomic DNA, the template, was used for profiling of the TCR beta VDJ and CDR3. TCRdb re-called the reads through MiXCR, storing one row per CDR3 protein. The table includes about 190,000 distinct CDR3 sequences, about 53% detected once. The receptor comes from a human donor in good health, serving as a control. Specimen: sorted CD4+, CD8+, or CD8+CD57+ T cells (not recorded which) from PBMCs. The chain couples TRBV10-3 to TRBJ1-2, with TRBD1 matching 8 bases. CDR3 loop: CAISEAPRTGWNGYTF. The CDR3 nucleotides are TGTGCCATCAGTGAAGCCCCCCGGACAGGGTGGAACGGCTACACCTTC.